The rows below give T cell receptor beta chains drawn from one sample of a study of response to subunit inactivated influenza vaccine. TCRdb independently ran MiXCR on the RT-PCR reads; one entry per CDR3 protein. The table includes about 700,000 distinct CDR3 sequences, roughly 14% detected once. Sequenced here: PBMCs from blood, sampled around 14 days before vaccination. These receptors were collected from a man aged 50-60 years who received an inactivated influenza vaccine. Each CDR3 is given with its conserved first and last residue. D genes are given only for firm matches. Size values are once, few and many counts, or a class for expanded clones, and some rows have none.

j_gene,abundance,v_gene,d_gene,CDR3nt,CDR3aa
TRBJ2-3,few,TRBV9,-,TGTGCCAGCAGCGTCGAGGGGGGGGCAGATACGCAGTATTTT,CASSVEGGADTQYF
TRBJ2-2,-,TRBV2,TRBD2,TGTGCCAGCAGTGACCTCCTCCAGGGGAGCGGGAGGGCCGAGAGTTGGGAGCTGTTTTTT,CASSDLLQGSGRAESWELFF
TRBJ2-7,-,TRBV4-3,-,TGCGCCAGCAGCCCTAACGAGCAGTACTTC,CASSPNEQYF
TRBJ2-1,few,TRBV29-1,-,TGCAGCGTTATTGGGGGTAGCGGTAGCTCCTACAATGAGCAGTTCTTC,CSVIGGSGSSYNEQFF
TRBJ1-4,few,TRBV15,TRBD1,TGTGCCACCAGCACCACCGGCTTCAGGGGGGAAAAACTGTTTTTT,CATSTTGFRGEKLFF
TRBJ2-2,-,TRBV18,TRBD1,TGTGCCAGCTCACCAAGGATCGCCGGGACAGGGTCTACCGGGGAGCTGTTTTTT,CASSPRIAGTGSTGELFF
TRBJ1-6,few,TRBV2,TRBD1,TGTGCCAGCAGTGTAGACAGGGGTCATAATTCACCCCTCCACTTT,CASSVDRGHNSPLHF
TRBJ2-7,few,TRBV12-3/TRBV12-4,-,TGTGCCAGCAGGTCAGGGGGGCGGGAGCAGTACTTC,CASRSGGREQYF
TRBJ2-3,-,TRBV4-3,-,TGCGCCAGCAGCCAAGATTATCAGGGGCCGGCGGATACGCAGTATTTT,CASSQDYQGPADTQYF
TRBJ2-5,many,TRBV4-1,TRBD2,TGCGCCAGCAGCCAAACGGGGGGAGAGACCCAGTACTTC,CASSQTGGETQYF
TRBJ2-7,-,TRBV6-2/TRBV6-3,-,TGTGCCAGCAGCCCACAACTTTACGAGCAGTACTTC,CASSPQLYEQYF